The next 32 T cell receptor beta chains were all read from a single sample in a study of blood T cell repertoires in COVID-19. Libraries were prepared by immunoSEQ multiplex PCR; TCRdb keeps only in-frame clonotypes and omits some of them. Among roughly 150,000 clones listed, approximately 80% were seen once. Sequencing was performed on PBMCs or T cells enriched from blood (not recorded which). These receptors were taken from a man between 65 and 80 years old who had been exposed to COVID-19.

V is TRBV20-1 and J is TRBJ2-5, with TRBD2 as a possible D gene (5 bases). CDR3 length: 12 amino acids. Germline loops: CDR1 DFQATT, CDR2 SNEGSKA (reference sequence). The V gene lost 3 bases and the J gene lost 3 bases, with 8 bases spanning the gap. The CDR3 sequence: CSASIGKETQYF. In DNA, the CDR3 is TGCAGTGCTAGTATCGGGAAAGAGACCCAGTACTTC.

This chain uses TRBV6-5 with TRBJ1-2; D perhaps matches TRBD1 (6 bases). The CDR3 runs 15 residues. Germline CDR1 reads MNHEY; CDR2 reads SVGAGI. Trimming left V 6 bases short and J 2 bases short, with 16 bases between. In DNA, the CDR3 is TGTGCCAGCAGCTCAGGACAGTGGGGAAACTATGGCTACACCTTC. This gives the protein CASSSGQWGNYGYTF.

CDR3 sequence: CASSETGGGQRNQPQHF. The CDR3, as DNA: TGTGCCAGTAGTGAAACCGGCGGAGGGCAGCGTAATCAGCCCCAGCATTTT. The gene calls are TRBV19 and TRBJ1-5; D gene ambiguous. The CDR3 totals 17 residues. Per germline, CDR1 LNHDA and CDR2 SQIVND (reference sequence). V lost 5 bases and J lost 4, with 21 bases in between.

The CDR3 DNA follows: TGTGCCTGGAGTCCTAATGGACAGGGCTACACCGGGGAGCTGTTTTTT. The encoded protein is CAWSPNGQGYTGELFF. V and J are TRBV30 and TRBJ2-2; 8 bases are shared with TRBD1. The germline gives CDR1 GTSNPN, CDR2 SVGIG (reference sequence). V shed 2 bases and J 3 bases; nucleotides not matched to a gene: 8. There are 16 residues in the CDR3. The complete variable domain, with remaining parts taken from reference TRBV30 and TRBJ2-2, reads SQTIHQWPATLVQPVGSPLSLECTVEGTSNPNLYWYRQAAGRGLQLLFYSVGIGQISSEVPQNLSASRPQDRQFILSSKKLLLSDSGFYLCAWSPNGQGYTGELFFGEGSRLTVL.

The chain is built from TRBV3-1 (or the pseudogene TRBV3-2) and TRBJ2-7; 9 bases map to TRBD1. From germline, CDR1 is LGHDT and CDR2 YNNKEL (reference sequence). Trimming cost V 6 bases and J 2 bases; bases outside gene matches: 5. CDR3 length equals 14 residues. As DNA, the CDR3 is TGTGCCAGCAGGGGGGACAGGGTAACCTACGAGCAGTACTTC. Translation: CASRGDRVTYEQYF.

The chain uses TRBV28 and TRBJ2-7; 9 nucleotides align to TRBD1. The germline V gene has CDR1 MDHEN and CDR2 SYDVKM. This CDR3 has 16 residues. V gave up 5 bases and J gave up 5 bases; unmatched junction bases: 13. The CDR3 protein is CASSPILGQGLHEQYF. The CDR3 DNA reads as TGTGCCAGCAGTCCGATCCTGGGACAGGGTCTCCACGAGCAGTACTTC.

This chain connects TRBV29-1 to TRBJ1-1; D unclear. Trimming removed 6 bases at V and 5 bases at J, with 16 bases between. The CDR3 consists of 13 residues. The germline V gene encodes CDR1 SQVTM and CDR2 ANQGSEA. CDR3 residues: CSVVVSSGTEAFF. The DNA of the CDR3 is TGCAGCGTCGTTGTCAGTTCGGGGACTGAAGCTTTCTTT.

On this clone itself: The junction does not match germline at one end; this may be a read error. This rearrangement joins TRBV28 to TRBJ2-3; the match to TRBD2 covers 9 bases. This CDR3 comprises 12 residues. Germline V gene data show CDR1 as MDHEN and CDR2 as SYDVKM. The CDR3 loop is CASRAGGTRIIF. As DNA, the CDR3 is TGTGCCAGCAGGGCGGGGGGGACTAGAATTATCTTT.

This clone was observed once. The CDR3 bases are TGTGCCAGCAGCTTACCCCCGGGGGGCTCCTACAATGAGCAGTTCTTC. This sequence encodes CASSLPPGGSYNEQFF. The V call is TRBV5-4, the J call TRBJ2-1, with 7 bases aligning to TRBD2. The CDR3 sequence is 16 residues long. CDR1 is SGHNT, CDR2 YYREEE, per germline (reference sequence). Trimming took 2 bases from V and 0 from J; bases not matched to a gene: 5.

The genes are TRBV9 and TRBJ2-1, with D tentatively TRBD2 (7 bases). Germline V gene sequence: CDR1 SGDLS, CDR2 YYNGEE. This CDR3 is 15 amino acids long. V was trimmed by 0 bases and J by 7 bases, leaving 14 bases between them. CDR3 loop: CASSVARGAGNEQFF. CDR3 coding DNA: TGTGCCAGCAGCGTAGCTCGGGGGGCGGGTAATGAGCAGTTCTTC.

The chain recombines TRBV29-1 with TRBJ1-1; weak D call: TRBD1 (5 bases). V lost 7 bases and J lost 7, with 16 bases in between. CDR3 length: 12 amino acids. From germline, CDR1 is SQVTM and CDR2 ANQGSEA. CDR3 nucleotides: TGCAGCGGATTTCAGGGAACATTTGAAGCTTTCTTT. It specifies CSGFQGTFEAFF.

The table lists this clone with a count of one. The genes are TRBV7-6 and TRBJ2-7; TRBD2 is a possible D gene (6 bases). Per germline, CDR1 SGHVS and CDR2 FNYEAQ. V was cut by 5 bases and J by 5 bases, with 13 bases left in between. The CDR3 is 13 amino acids. The CDR3 spells CASSAEEGDEQYF. The DNA for the CDR3 is TGTGCCAGCAGCGCAGAGGAGGGAGACGAGCAGTACTTC.

This chain links TRBV2 with TRBJ1-3, with 7 bases identical to TRBD1. Per the germline V gene, CDR1 is SNHLY and CDR2 is FYNNEI. V gave up 4 bases and J gave up 1 base; unmatched junction bases: 4. This CDR3 has 15 residues. The CDR3: CASSVQGLSGNTIYF. CDR3 nucleotides: TGTGCCAGCAGTGTACAGGGGCTATCTGGAAACACCATATATTTT.

The CDR3: CASREGPYYGYTF. The CDR3 DNA sequence: TGTGCCAGCAGGGAGGGACCTTACTATGGCTACACCTTC. The rearrangement links TRBV25-1 to TRBJ1-2, with D tentatively TRBD1 (5 bases). The CDR3 covers 13 residues. Trimming stripped 6 bases from V and 3 bases from J, with 11 bases between. Looked up from germline, CDR1 is MGHDK and CDR2 is SYGVNS.

The CDR3 coding sequence is TGTGCCACCAGCGGACTACTCGGACAGGGAGTAAACAATCAGCCCCAGCATTTT. The encoded protein is CATSGLLGQGVNNQPQHF. The chain employs TRBV15 and TRBJ1-5; 8 bases agree with TRBD1. Germline-derived CDR1 and CDR2 are LNHNV and YYDKDF (reference sequence). The V gene end was trimmed by 5 bases and the J gene end by 3 bases; junction bases not matched to a gene: 15. The CDR3 extends over 18 amino acids. Drawing the rest from reference TRBV15 and TRBJ1-5, the complete variable domain is DAMVIQNPRYQVTQFGKPVTLSCSQTLNHNVMYWYQQKSSQAPKLLFHYYDKDFNNEADTPDNFQSRRPNTSFCFLDIRSPGLGDTAMYLCATSGLLGQGVNNQPQHFGDGTRLSIL.

The CDR3 region is CASSSASGTENTEAFF. The CDR3, as DNA: TGTGCCAGCAGTTCCGCTTCCGGGACAGAGAACACTGAAGCTTTCTTT. This chain joins TRBV28 and TRBJ1-1, with 7 bases that match TRBD1. Germline V gene lookup returns CDR1 MDHEN and CDR2 SYDVKM. Trimming took 4 bases from V and 1 from J; bases not matched to a gene: 9. The CDR3 has 16 amino acids. The complete variable domain, with remaining parts taken from reference TRBV28 and TRBJ1-1, reads DVKVTQSSRYLVKRTGEKVFLECVQDMDHENMFWYRQDPGLGLRLIYFSYDVKMKEKGDIPEGYSVSREKKERFSLILESASTNQTSMYLCASSSASGTENTEAFFGQGTRLTVV.

This clone was observed a single time. This chain uses TRBV4-1 with TRBJ2-5; the D is unclear. The CDR3 sequence is 14 residues long. V was trimmed by 4 bases and J by 5 bases, leaving 14 bases between them. Germline loops: CDR1 MGHRA, CDR2 YSYEKL. CDR3 DNA sequence: TGCGCCAGCAGCCGCCCAGTTGGCAGTGAGACCCAGTACTTC. Protein sequence: CASSRPVGSETQYF.

V is TRBV6-5 and J is TRBJ1-4; D is undetermined. CDR3 length: 14 residues. Trimming stripped 10 bases from V and 7 bases from J, with 19 bases between. The V gene's germline CDR1 is MNHEY and CDR2 SVGAGI. The CDR3 nucleotides are TGTGCCACCCAAGGCCGGGGAAAAGGTGAAAAACTGTTTTTT. Protein sequence: CATQGRGKGEKLFF.

This chain joins TRBV7-2 and TRBJ2-6; TRBD1 agrees at 10 bases. Germline V CDR1 and CDR2: SGHTA, FQGNSA. The J segment lost 3 bases and the V segment lost 8 bases, leaving 10 bases of the junction unmatched. There are 17 residues in the CDR3. CDR3 loop: CASGPRQGAGGANVLTF. The CDR3 DNA sequence: TGTGCCAGCGGCCCCCGACAGGGGGCGGGTGGGGCCAACGTCCTGACTTTC.

J is TRBJ2-7 and V is TRBV10-3; 9 bases agree with TRBD2. The V and J ends lost 2 bases and 5 bases, in that order; junction bases with no gene match: 7. The CDR3 is 15 amino acids. CDR1 is ENHRY and CDR2 is SYGVKD in the germline V gene. CDR3 nucleotides: TGTGCCATCAGTGAGAAGATAGCGGGAGCTCACGAGCAGTACTTC. Its translation: CAISEKIAGAHEQYF.

V and J are TRBV18 and TRBJ2-7; TRBD1 aligns across 7 bases. CDR1 KGHSH and CDR2 LQKENI come from the germline V gene. This CDR3 region has 14 residues. J was trimmed by 2 bases and V by 3 bases; bases with no gene match: 4. The CDR3 DNA follows: TGTGCCAGCTCACCTGACAGGGTCACCTACGAGCAGTACTTC. Translating gives CASSPDRVTYEQYF.

J is TRBJ1-1 and V is TRBV4-2; 11 bases match TRBD1. The germline V gene encodes CDR1 LGHNA and CDR2 YNFKEQ. The CDR3 has 16 residues. The V gene end was trimmed by 5 bases and the J gene end by 0 bases; junction bases not matched to a gene: 5. CDR3 coding DNA: TGTGCCAGCAGCGGTGGACAGGGGGCTATGAACACTGAAGCTTTCTTT. It translates to CASSGGQGAMNTEAFF.

This chain joins TRBV2 and TRBJ1-3, with no clear D. The CDR3 runs to 14 residues. The germline V and J ends were trimmed by 6 bases and 3 bases, with 12 bases remaining between them. Germline V gene sequence: CDR1 SNHLY, CDR2 FYNNEI. The CDR3 DNA follows: TGTGCCAGCAGGGTCATTCCGGGTGGAAACACCATATATTTT. Amino acids: CASRVIPGGNTIYF.

The chain has TRBV9 and TRBJ2-2; 8 bases are a match to TRBD2. CDR3 size: 16 residues. Germline V gene data show CDR1 as SGDLS and CDR2 as YYNGEE. Germline trimming cut 0 bases from V and 6 bases from J; bases unmatched to any gene: 7. CDR3 protein: CASSVAAGGAAGELFF. The CDR3 DNA is TGTGCCAGCAGCGTAGCCGCGGGGGGAGCTGCCGGGGAGCTGTTTTTT.

This chain uses TRBV6-2 or TRBV6-3 with TRBJ1-5; D gene uncertain. Deletions cut 4 bases from V and 2 bases from J, with 18 bases between. The CDR3 extends over 17 amino acids. Germline V gene sequence: CDR1 MNHEY, CDR2 SVGEGT. The CDR3 DNA reads as TGTGCCAGCAGTTTCATCCAGGCGGGCGCCGGCAATCAGCCCCAGCATTTT. Its translation: CASSFIQAGAGNQPQHF.

A single count supports this clone. V and J are TRBV19 and TRBJ1-2; 11 positions match TRBD1. The CDR3 sequence is 14 residues long. After removal of 7 bases from V and 4 bases from J, the junction contained 5 bases not matched to a gene. CDR1 LNHDA and CDR2 SQIVND come from the germline V gene (reference sequence). The CDR3 nucleotides are TGTGCCAGTAACGGACAGGGGGCCCTCTATGGCTACACCTTC. It yields the protein CASNGQGALYGYTF.

The gene calls are TRBV14 and TRBJ1-2, with 10 bases aligning to TRBD1. CDR3 length: 11 residues. From germline, CDR1 is SGHDN and CDR2 FVKESK. The trim removed 4 bases at V and 11 bases at J, leaving 1 base unmatched. CDR3 nucleotide sequence: TGTGCCAGCAGCCCGGGACAGGGGTACACCTTC. Translated, it gives CASSPGQGYTF.

The J gene is TRBJ1-5, the V gene TRBV27; D perhaps matches TRBD1 (5 bases). The germline V and J ends were trimmed by 5 bases and 5 bases, with 10 bases remaining between them. CDR1 MNHEY and CDR2 SMNVEV come from the germline V gene (reference sequence). The CDR3 has 13 amino acids. As DNA, the CDR3 is TGTGCCAGCAGTCCGGGGACTGATCAGCCCCAGCATTTT. It specifies CASSPGTDQPQHF.

The V call is TRBV5-1, the J call TRBJ1-2, with 11 bases that match TRBD1. The germline V gene encodes CDR1 SGHRS and CDR2 YFSETQ. The CDR3 runs to 17 residues. Unmatched junction bases numbered 6, after V lost 1 base and J lost 1 base. CDR3 amino acids: CASSLQGQGAGNYGYTF. CDR3 DNA sequence: TGCGCCAGCAGCTTGCAAGGACAGGGGGCTGGTAACTATGGCTACACCTTC.

The chain uses TRBV7-8 and TRBJ1-1; no firm D call. This CDR3 has 15 residues. Trimming shortened V by 2 bases and J by 5 bases, and 15 bases separated the two germline ends. The germline CDR1 and CDR2 sequences are SGHVS and FQNEAQ. This CDR3 is CASSLSSGYGTEAFF. In DNA, the CDR3 is TGTGCCAGCAGCTTAAGTTCGGGGTATGGGACTGAAGCTTTCTTT.

This clone was counted between two and nine times. This chain joins TRBV6-2 or TRBV6-3 and TRBJ1-1; 7 nucleotides line up with TRBD1. CDR1 and CDR2 from the germline V gene are MNHEY and SVGEGT. V gave up 5 bases and J gave up 8 bases; unmatched junction bases: 17. The CDR3 covers 16 residues. The CDR3 is CASSRYRATGTQEAFF. For the CDR3, the DNA is TGTGCCAGCAGTCGATACCGAGCGACAGGGACACAAGAAGCTTTCTTT.

V usage is TRBV28 and J usage is TRBJ2-2; TRBD1 agrees at 7 bases. V gave up 6 bases and J gave up 5 bases; unmatched junction bases: 6. The germline gives CDR1 MDHEN, CDR2 SYDVKM. The CDR3 length is 14 residues. In DNA, the CDR3 is TGTGCCAGCAGGACAGGGTATCAGACCGGGGAGCTGTTTTTT. This codes for CASRTGYQTGELFF.